The next 31 T cell receptor beta chains were all read from a single sample in a study of blood T cells in healthy people across ages. For the second PCR, which ran for roughly 6 to 12 cycles, a sample-barcoded 5' primer and a J-beta primer mix were used. TCRdb itself ran the 5' RACE reads through MiXCR, one entry per CDR3 protein. The sample lists about 1,400,000 distinct CDR3 sequences; 59% were seen once. Sequencing was performed on blood. The receptor set was obtained from a man aged 18-30 years in good health.

The chain is built from TRBV7-2 and TRBJ2-1; either TRBD1 or TRBD2 may fit D (6 bases each). The CDR3 consists of 14 residues. The V end was cut by 3 bases, the J end by 4 bases, with 10 bases between. CDR1 SGHTA and CDR2 FQGNSA come from the germline V gene. CDR3 amino acids: CASSFEGGYNEQFF. CDR3 DNA: TGTGCCAGCAGCTTTGAGGGGGGATACAATGAGCAGTTCTTC. Drawing the rest from reference TRBV7-2 and TRBJ2-1, the complete variable domain is GAGVSQSPSNKVTEKGKDVELRCDPISGHTALYWYRQSLGQGLEFLIYFQGNSAPDKSGLPSDRFSAERTGGSVSTLTIQRTQQEDSAVYLCASSFEGGYNEQFFGPGTRLTVL.

This clonotype was observed a handful of times. CDR3 region: CASSPTSGGAYNEQYF. CDR3 DNA sequence: TGTGCCAGCAGTCCGACTAGCGGGGGGGCATACAATGAGCAGTACTTC. The chain is built from TRBV12-3 or TRBV12-4 and TRBJ2-1, with 14 bases fitting TRBD2. The last part of the DNA fits TRBJ2-7 better; the J call may be wrong. CDR3 length equals 16 residues.

This chain uses TRBV20-1 with TRBJ2-7; 10 bases fit TRBD2. CDR1 DFQATT and CDR2 SNEGSKA come from the germline V gene (reference sequence). V gave up 2 bases and J gave up 2 bases; unmatched junction bases: 9. CDR3 size: 16 residues. The CDR3 spells CSARPLTSGVTYEQYF. CDR3 DNA sequence: TGCAGTGCTAGACCCCTTACTAGCGGGGTAACCTACGAGCAGTACTTC.

The chain combines TRBV7-2 with TRBJ2-3; 11 nucleotides match TRBD2. The V gene's germline CDR1 is SGHTA and CDR2 FQGNSA. The CDR3 is 15 residues long. V shed 5 bases, J shed 5 bases, and the junction held 6 bases outside the gene matches. The CDR3 sequence: CASSPGTSGGDTQYF. The CDR3 bases are TGTGCCAGCAGCCCTGGGACTAGCGGAGGAGATACGCAGTATTTT.

The chain joins TRBV20-1 to TRBJ2-2; 7 positions match TRBD2. The CDR3 sequence is 15 residues long. V shed 6 bases, J shed 3 bases, and the junction held 10 bases outside the gene matches. The germline CDR1 and CDR2 sequences are DFQATT and SNEGSKA (reference sequence). The CDR3 nucleotides are TGCAGTGCCAGACCCCTAAGCGGGGACACCGGGGAGCTGTTTTTT. Protein sequence: CSARPLSGDTGELFF.

The table lists this clonotype with a few counts. The genes are TRBV29-1 and TRBJ2-5; D is possibly TRBD1 (5 bases). The closer fit of TRBJ2-7 to the DNA end suggests the J call may be wrong. The CDR3 consists of 14 residues. Germline V gives CDR1 SQVTM, CDR2 ANQGSEA. As DNA, the CDR3 is TGCAGCGTTTTCACTACAGGTTCCGCCTACGAGCAGTACTTC. Amino acids: CSVFTTGSAYEQYF.

The rearrangement uses TRBV27 and TRBJ2-2; perhaps TRBD1 as D (5 bases). V was trimmed by 2 bases and J by 0 bases, leaving 7 bases between them. CDR1 and CDR2 from the germline V gene are MNHEY and SMNVEV (reference sequence). The CDR3 consists of 15 residues. The CDR3 protein is CASSLTRANTGELFF. CDR3 bases: TGTGCCAGCAGTTTAACCAGGGCGAACACCGGGGAGCTGTTTTTT.

Regarding this clonotype: Since the CDR3 does not end with the conserved phenylalanine or tryptophan, this likely comes from a read error. The chain has TRBV4-3 and TRBJ2-7, with no clear D. TRBJ2-1 explains the end of the DNA better; the J call may be wrong. The CDR3 runs to 13 residues. Germline CDR1 LGHNA, CDR2 YSLEER. The DNA for the CDR3 is TGCGCCAGCGGAAATTATGGGTACAATGAGCAGTTCATC. Translating gives CASGNYGYNEQFI.

The chain is built from TRBV7-9 and TRBJ2-1, with D perhaps matching TRBD1 (6 bases). With 0 bases removed from V and 5 bases from J, the gap between germline ends came to 17 bases. Germline CDR1 is SEHNR and CDR2 is FQNEAQ (reference sequence). CDR3 length equals 17 residues. In DNA form, the CDR3 reads TGTGCCAGCAGCTTAGCGCTTGGGGGCCAGAATAACAATGAGCAGTTCTTC. Translating it yields CASSLALGGQNNNEQFF. The full variable domain, rest sourced from reference TRBV7-9 and TRBJ2-1, is DTGVSQNPRHKITKRGQNVTFRCDPISEHNRLYWYRQTLGQGPEFLTYFQNEAQLEKSRLLSDRFSAERPKGSFSTLEIQRTEQGDSAMYLCASSLALGGQNNNEQFFGPGTRLTVL.

This clonotype was observed a few times. The V gene is TRBV9, the J gene TRBJ2-1, with a weak D call TRBD2 (6 bases). The CDR3 runs 14 residues. V lost 2 bases to trimming and J lost 3 bases, with 9 bases between them. The germline CDR1 and CDR2 sequences are SGDLS and YYNGEE. This chain's CDR3 is CASSVSGSYNEQFF. CDR3 DNA: TGTGCCAGCAGCGTTTCCGGGAGCTACAATGAGCAGTTCTTC.

The rearrangement uses TRBV15 and TRBJ2-5, with D unclear. The germline CDR1 and CDR2 sequences are LNHNV and YYDKDF (reference sequence). The CDR3 has 17 amino acids. The V gene lost 5 bases and the J gene lost 2 bases, with 21 bases spanning the gap. The CDR3 coding sequence is TGTGCCACCAGCGCACCTCCTTACGGTCCATTACAAGAGACCCAGTACTTC. Amino acids: CATSAPPYGPLQETQYF.

This clonotype was recorded many times. This chain links TRBV28 with TRBJ1-6; 7 positions agree with TRBD1. Germline CDR1 MDHEN, CDR2 SYDVKM. CDR3 length: 15 residues. V was pared by 3 bases and J by 6 bases, with 5 bases of the junction left unmatched. CDR3 DNA: TGTGCCAGCAGTTTCGCCGGGACAGTTAATTCACCCCTCCACTTT. As protein: CASSFAGTVNSPLHF. Complete variable domain (other parts from reference TRBV28 and TRBJ1-6): DVKVTQSSRYLVKRTGEKVFLECVQDMDHENMFWYRQDPGLGLRLIYFSYDVKMKEKGDIPEGYSVSREKKERFSLILESASTNQTSMYLCASSFAGTVNSPLHFGNGTRLTVT.

This clonotype was recorded once. The chain employs TRBV21-1 and TRBJ2-3. TRBV21-1 is flagged as a pseudogene. The CDR3 runs to 16 residues. The CDR3: CASSNRCGNSTDTQYF. The DNA of the CDR3 is TGTGCCAGCAGCAATCGGTGCGGAAACAGCACAGATACGCAGTATTTT.

This clonotype was found a few times. The rearrangement links TRBV20-1 to TRBJ2-1; no clear D. V lost 0 bases and J 13 bases, leaving 10 bases between the germline ends. This CDR3 spans 11 amino acids. Germline CDR1 is DFQATT and CDR2 is SNEGSKA (reference sequence). CDR3 nucleotides: TGCAGTGCTAGAGAACGCGAGATCCAGTTCTTC. As protein: CSAREREIQFF.

With respect to this clonotype: A read error may explain this, as a much larger clone is one base away. This sequence joins TRBV12-3 or TRBV12-4 and TRBJ1-4; D not resolved. The CDR3 loop spans 11 amino acids. The V end was cut by 3 bases, the J end by 8 bases, with 4 bases between. CDR3 coding DNA: TGTGCCAGCAGTTTTTCCGAAAAACTGTTTTTT. This gives the protein CASSFSEKLFF.

This clonotype came up a few times. V gene TRBV3-1 combines with J gene TRBJ2-1, with 7 bases lining up with TRBD1. Germline V CDR1 and CDR2: LGHDT, YNNKEL (reference sequence). With V trimmed by 6 bases and J by 0 bases, 11 bases remained unmatched. CDR3 size: 17 residues. CDR3 residues: CASRPHRGESSYNEQFF. DNA for the CDR3: TGTGCCAGCAGACCGCACAGGGGCGAATCCTCCTACAATGAGCAGTTCTTC.

Concerning this clonotype: An end of the junction does not agree with germline; a read error may underlie this. The chain combines TRBV4-1 with TRBJ2-7; D possibly matches TRBD1 or TRBD2 (5 bases each). The germline CDR1 and CDR2 sequences are MGHRA and YSYEKL. This CDR3 contains 15 residues. The CDR3 DNA sequence: TGCGCCAGTAGCCAAGGGGAGACGGCACCCTACGAGCAGTACTTC. Its protein product is CASSQGETAPYEQYF.

In this sample, this clonotype turned up a few times. The chain is built from TRBV7-9 and TRBJ2-2; D is unclear. This CDR3 is 14 amino acids long. Germline V CDR1 and CDR2: SEHNR, FQNEAQ (reference sequence). Trimming cost V 2 bases and J 1 base, with 5 bases left between them. This CDR3 is CASSLWQNTGELFF. CDR3 DNA sequence: TGTGCCAGCAGCTTATGGCAGAACACCGGGGAGCTGTTTTTT.

The chain uses TRBV13 and TRBJ1-2; D call uncertain. Deletions cut 8 bases from V and 4 bases from J, with 23 bases between. Germline lookup yields CDR1 PRHDT and CDR2 FYEKMQ (reference sequence). CDR3 length: 16 residues. CDR3 DNA: TGTGCCAGCGGGAGGCGGGTGGCTCAGGCGTTCTATGGCTACACCTTC. This codes for CASGRRVAQAFYGYTF.

This clonotype was detected only a few times. This sequence joins TRBV20-1 and TRBJ1-2; D is perhaps TRBD1 (5 bases). The CDR3 runs 14 residues. Germline loops: CDR1 DFQATT, CDR2 SNEGSKA (reference sequence). Trimming cost V 0 bases and J 8 bases, with 16 bases left between them. Written as DNA, the CDR3 is TGCAGTGCTAGAGATCCACAGGTTATAGGGGGCTACACCTTC. As protein: CSARDPQVIGGYTF.

The chain joins TRBV4-1 to TRBJ1-5, with D hard to call. Germline CDR1 is MGHRA and CDR2 is YSYEKL. The CDR3 totals 15 residues. Trimming removed 0 bases at V and 7 bases at J, with 13 bases between. The CDR3 DNA is TGCGCCAGCAGCCAAGATGGTAAGCTGTCACAGCCCCAGCATTTT. Encoded protein: CASSQDGKLSQPQHF.

This clonotype was picked up one time. The chain has TRBV4-3 and TRBJ1-5; D call uncertain. Trimming pared 1 base from V and 6 bases from J, leaving 10 bases between. This CDR3 has 14 residues. Per the germline V gene, CDR1 is LGHNA and CDR2 is YSLEER. The CDR3 reads CASSQGELSQPQHF. CDR3 sequence (DNA): TGCGCCAGCAGCCAAGGGGAGCTTAGTCAGCCCCAGCATTTT.

V is TRBV10-3 and J is TRBJ2-1; possible D gene TRBD2, 6 bases. The germline gives CDR1 ENHRY, CDR2 SYGVKD. The CDR3 runs 14 residues. V shed 4 bases and J shed 6 bases, with 13 bases lying between them. CDR3 nucleotide sequence: TGTGCCATCAGTGCCGGGACTCCTAGCAATGAGCAGTTCTTC. This translates into CAISAGTPSNEQFF.

The V gene is TRBV7-2, the J gene TRBJ1-2; 7 positions match TRBD1. This CDR3 is built from 17 residues. CDR1 SGHTA and CDR2 FQGNSA come from the germline V gene. V shed 3 bases and J 3 bases; nucleotides not matched to a gene: 13. The CDR3 DNA follows: TGTGCCAGCAGCTTCTACAGGGGAGAGACCTGGTACTATGGCTACACCTTC. It specifies CASSFYRGETWYYGYTF.

The rearrangement uses TRBV5-1 and TRBJ2-4; the D gene could be TRBD1 or TRBD2 (5 bases each). The end of the DNA is better explained by TRBJ2-7, so the J call may be wrong. CDR1 and CDR2 from the germline V gene are SGHRS and YFSETQ. The CDR3 has 14 amino acids. In nucleotides, the CDR3 is TGCGCCAGCAGCTTGGACGGGGCAAATTACGAGCAGTACTTC. This encodes CASSLDGANYEQYF.

The V call is TRBV9, the J call TRBJ1-3, with 9 bases that match TRBD1. CDR1 and CDR2 from the germline V gene are SGDLS and YYNGEE. This CDR3 spans 14 amino acids. V lost 4 bases to trimming and J lost 3 bases; unmatched junction nucleotides: 2. The CDR3 DNA follows: TGTGCCAGCAGCCCGGGACAGGGTGGAAACACCATATATTTT. It yields the protein CASSPGQGGNTIYF.

Only one count was recorded for this clonotype. This chain connects TRBV12-3 or TRBV12-4 to TRBJ2-3; 7 bases agree with TRBD1. CDR3 length equals 15 residues. The J segment lost 2 bases and the V segment lost 6 bases, leaving 8 bases of the junction unmatched. The CDR3 nucleotides read TGTGCCAGCAGGGGGGACAGAGCTTCCACAGATACGCAGTATTTT. It encodes CASRGDRASTDTQYF.

The chain joins TRBV2 to TRBJ2-3, with D uncertain. This CDR3 contains 13 residues. CDR1 and CDR2 (germline): SNHLY, FYNNEI. Deletions cut 2 bases from V and 5 bases from J, with 8 bases between. CDR3 protein: CASSELPGDTQYF. CDR3 nucleotides: TGTGCCAGCAGTGAACTACCGGGAGATACGCAGTATTTT.

This clonotype was seen more than once but under ten times. This chain connects TRBV6-5 to TRBJ2-1; a possible D gene is TRBD1 (6 bases). This CDR3 is 14 amino acids long. Trimming cost V 2 bases and J 3 bases, with 8 bases left between them. The V gene's germline CDR1 is MNHEY and CDR2 SVGAGI. The CDR3 DNA reads TGTGCCAGCAGTTACAGGGGGATCTACAATGAGCAGTTCTTC. Translated, it gives CASSYRGIYNEQFF.

The chain combines TRBV7-6 with TRBJ1-4; D may be TRBD1 (5 bases). The CDR3 totals 11 residues. Germline V gene lookup returns CDR1 SGHVS and CDR2 FNYEAQ. The germline V and J ends were trimmed by 10 bases and 14 bases, with 17 bases remaining between them. The CDR3 here is CANLGTEDLFF. In DNA form, the CDR3 reads TGTGCCAACCTTGGGACCGAAGACCTGTTTTTT.

The V call is TRBV12-3 or TRBV12-4, the J call TRBJ2-2, with 11 bases fitting TRBD2. Trimming at V came to 6 bases and at J to 1 base, leaving 10 bases not matched to a gene. This CDR3 has 18 amino acids. CDR3 coding DNA: TGTGCCAGCAGCTTCGACCGTAGCGGGAGGGGGAACACCGGGGAGCTGTTTTTT. Its translation is CASSFDRSGRGNTGELFF.